Listed here are 13 T cell receptor beta chains from one sample, sequenced in a study of CD8 T cells in ankylosing spondylitis (dated by TCRdb to between 2016 and 2019). Library method: 5' RACE. Sequencing relied on an Illumina HiSeq 2500. TCRdb reanalyzed the raw reads on its own, using fastp at Q25 for trimming and MiXCR for clone calling, and kept in-frame beta chains. Under each unique CDR3 protein, matching rows form one entry showing the most common genes and DNA. The sample profile shows some 250,000 distinct CDR3 sequences; roughly a tenth of them were found once. Less than 7% of the sample is held by the ten biggest clonotypes. Sample: blood, either unsorted or a sorted T cell fraction (not recorded which). These receptors were taken from a male donor with ankylosing spondylitis or in good health (not recorded which).

This clonotype was observed many times. This chain uses TRBV20-1 with TRBJ2-5; 11 bases align to TRBD2. J was trimmed by 5 bases and V by 0 bases; bases with no gene match: 17. The CDR3 consists of 19 residues. From germline, CDR1 is DFQATT and CDR2 SNEGSKA (reference sequence). The DNA of the CDR3 is TGCAGTGCTAGAGATCTCGGGGTTGCTAGCGGGGGGTTTTCGGAGACCCAGTACTTC. Translating gives CSARDLGVASGGFSETQYF.

The chain uses TRBV20-1 and TRBJ2-7; D not certain. Germline CDR1 is DFQATT and CDR2 is SNEGSKA (reference sequence). CDR3 length: 11 residues. The V end was cut by 0 bases, the J end by 6 bases, with 6 bases between. This CDR3 is CSARDYAEQYF. CDR3 in DNA: TGCAGTGCTAGAGATTACGCCGAGCAGTACTTC.

Many counts were recorded for this clonotype. The rearrangement links TRBV20-1 to TRBJ1-6; D not certain. Germline-derived CDR1 and CDR2 are DFQATT and SNEGSKA (reference sequence). The ends were cut back, 0 bases at V and 0 bases at J, with 15 bases in the middle. The CDR3 has 18 amino acids. CDR3 loop: CSAREGPSPSSYNSPLHF. CDR3 sequence (DNA): TGCAGTGCTAGAGAAGGACCGTCCCCGAGCTCCTATAATTCACCCCTCCACTTT.

Many counts were recorded for this clonotype. The chain employs TRBV6-2 or TRBV6-3 and TRBJ2-1; 7 bases agree with TRBD1. This CDR3 comprises 16 residues. Germline CDR1 MNHEY, CDR2 SVGEGT. J was trimmed by 0 bases and V by 6 bases; bases with no gene match: 8. The CDR3, as DNA: TGTGCCAGCAGGACGGACGAGGGGGCCTCCTACAATGAGCAGTTCTTC. This translates into CASRTDEGASYNEQFF.

The rearrangement links TRBV2 to TRBJ2-2; D is ambiguous. This CDR3 has 12 residues. The germline V gene has CDR1 SNHLY and CDR2 FYNNEI. The V end lost 6 bases, the J end lost 5 bases, and 7 bases lay between the germline ends. In DNA, the CDR3 is TGTGCCAGCAGGGCAGAAACCGGGGAGCTGTTTTTT. This gives the protein CASRAETGELFF.

This clonotype occurred many times. The chain carries TRBV27 and TRBJ1-1; no definite D call. Between the trimmed V and J ends, which lost 6 bases and 3 bases, there was a span of 17 bases. The germline V gene encodes CDR1 MNHEY and CDR2 SMNVEV (reference sequence). The CDR3 is 15 residues long. CDR3 in amino acids: CASSPRSGFDTEAFF. The CDR3, as DNA: TGTGCCAGCAGCCCCCGAAGCGGTTTCGACACTGAAGCTTTCTTT.

This clonotype was counted many times. CDR3 sequence (DNA): TGCAGTGCTCGCGAGGCAGATTCAGATACGCAGTATTTT. Amino acid sequence: CSAREADSDTQYF. This chain joins TRBV20-1 and TRBJ2-3, with D unclear. This CDR3 contains 13 residues. The germline V gene encodes CDR1 DFQATT and CDR2 SNEGSKA (reference sequence). V dropped 5 bases and J dropped 4 bases, with 13 bases sitting between them.

This clonotype was seen many times. CDR3 loop: CASSSQEGVSPLHF. CDR3 nucleotides: TGTGCCAGCAGCTCACAGGAGGGGGTTTCACCCCTCCACTTT. The rearrangement joins TRBV7-9 to TRBJ1-6; maybe TRBD1 (6 bases). Trimming pared 4 bases from V and 9 bases from J, leaving 13 bases between. Germline lookup yields CDR1 SEHNR and CDR2 FQNEAQ (reference sequence). The CDR3 contains 14 residues.

This clonotype has ten or more counts. The gene calls are TRBV20-1 and TRBJ1-5; no definite D call. CDR3 size: 13 residues. Germline V gene sequence: CDR1 DFQATT, CDR2 SNEGSKA (reference sequence). V shed 6 bases and J shed 12 bases, with 21 bases lying between them. DNA of the CDR3: TGCAGTGCCGACGATGACAATGAGGGTGGCCAGCATTTT. Translation gives CSADDDNEGGQHF.

This clonotype was observed a few times. The chain employs TRBV5-1 and TRBJ1-2, with D hard to call. Germline loops: CDR1 SGHRS, CDR2 YFSETQ. V was shortened by 0 bases and J by 1 base, with 10 bases between the two germline ends. This CDR3 is built from 15 residues. The CDR3 DNA reads as TGCGCCAGCAGCTTGGACGGAGCGATTAACTATGGCTACACCTTC. It specifies CASSLDGAINYGYTF.

The chain combines TRBV15 with TRBJ2-7; 10 positions agree with TRBD2. Per germline, CDR1 LNHNV and CDR2 YYDKDF (reference sequence). The CDR3 covers 15 residues. The junction had 1 base not matched to a gene; V was cut back by 0 bases and J by 2 bases. The CDR3 here is CATSRETSGAYEQYF. CDR3 DNA sequence: TGTGCCACCAGCAGAGAAACTAGCGGGGCCTACGAGCAGTACTTC.

This chain connects TRBV20-1 to TRBJ1-5; no reliable D call. Trimming stripped 0 bases from V and 7 bases from J, with 19 bases between. The CDR3 has 16 amino acids. CDR1 and CDR2 (germline): DFQATT, SNEGSKA (reference sequence). The chain's CDR3 is CSARDEGAGEGQPQHF. Written as DNA, the CDR3 is TGCAGTGCTAGAGATGAGGGAGCCGGTGAAGGGCAGCCCCAGCATTTT.

This clonotype was counted many times. This chain connects TRBV20-1 to TRBJ2-3; D tentatively fits TRBD1 or TRBD2 (5 bases each). V was clipped by 5 bases and J by 0 bases, with 18 bases between them. This CDR3 is 16 amino acids long. Germline V gene data show CDR1 as DFQATT and CDR2 as SNEGSKA (reference sequence). CDR3 residues: CSAADNRGGSTDTQYF. The CDR3 nucleotides are TGCAGTGCTGCGGACAATCGGGGTGGAAGCACAGATACGCAGTATTTT.